This is a list of T cell receptor beta chains from one sample in a study of response to subunit inactivated influenza vaccine. From the RT-PCR reads, TCRdb called clonotypes with MiXCR, one entry per CDR3 protein. The sample carries around 570,000 distinct CDR3 sequences, about 10% recorded once. A further study also used this sample, focusing on T cells expressing NK-cell markers.

This specimen was PBMCs from blood, taken on the day of vaccination. The receptors come from a man aged 45-60 years who received an inactivated influenza vaccine. Both conserved end residues are part of each CDR3. D genes are given only for firm matches. Size is omitted from some rows. Given values are once, few, many or a class for expanded clones.

v_gene: TRBV5-1; len: 15; abundance: NA; j_gene: TRBJ1-2; d_gene: NA; CDR3aa: CASSFPGGGANGYTF; CDR3nt: TGCGCCAGCAGCTTCCCCGGGGGAGGTGCAAATGGCTACACCTTC
v_gene: TRBV6-5; len: 14; abundance: NA; j_gene: TRBJ2-2; d_gene: NA; CDR3aa: CASSFVAGTGELFF; CDR3nt: TGTGCCAGCAGTTTCGTCGCAGGGACCGGGGAGCTGTTTTTT
v_gene: TRBV20-1; len: 15; abundance: many; j_gene: TRBJ2-5; d_gene: NA; CDR3aa: CSARDPTLRQETQYF; CDR3nt: TGCAGTGCTAGAGATCCCACACTCCGACAAGAGACCCAGTACTTC
v_gene: TRBV20-1; len: 15; abundance: few; j_gene: TRBJ1-1; d_gene: NA; CDR3aa: CSAFIPGRQNTEAFF; CDR3nt: TGCAGTGCGTTTATTCCGGGACGGCAGAACACTGAAGCTTTCTTT
v_gene: TRBV20-1; len: 14; abundance: NA; j_gene: TRBJ2-1; d_gene: TRBD2; CDR3aa: CSANGLAGRDEQFF; CDR3nt: TGCAGTGCTAACGGACTAGCGGGACGGGATGAGCAGTTCTTC
v_gene: TRBV5-6; len: 14; abundance: few; j_gene: TRBJ1-6; d_gene: TRBD1; CDR3aa: CASSRDRDNSPLHF; CDR3nt: TGTGCCAGCAGCCGGGACAGGGATAATTCACCCCTCCACTTT
v_gene: TRBV29-1; len: 14; abundance: NA; j_gene: TRBJ2-3; d_gene: NA; CDR3aa: CSVEKGGSPDTQYF; CDR3nt: TGCAGCGTTGAAAAAGGGGGGAGCCCAGATACGCAGTATTTT
v_gene: TRBV6-5; len: 14; abundance: NA; j_gene: TRBJ2-7; d_gene: NA; CDR3aa: CASSLTGSAHEQYF; CDR3nt: TGTGCCAGCAGCTTAACAGGGTCTGCCCACGAGCAGTACTTC
v_gene: TRBV12-3/TRBV12-4; len: 13; abundance: NA; j_gene: TRBJ2-2; d_gene: NA; CDR3aa: CASRYRRTGELFF; CDR3nt: TGTGCCAGCAGATACCGTAGAACCGGGGAGCTGTTTTTT
v_gene: TRBV27; len: 14; abundance: many; j_gene: TRBJ1-4; d_gene: NA; CDR3aa: CASSSTNRAEKLFF; CDR3nt: TGTGCCAGCAGTTCCACAAACAGGGCTGAAAAACTGTTTTTT
v_gene: TRBV12-3/TRBV12-4; len: 12; abundance: many; j_gene: TRBJ1-6; d_gene: NA; CDR3aa: CASSSLGTPLHF; CDR3nt: TGTGCCAGCAGTTCTCTCGGGACACCCCTCCACTTT
v_gene: TRBV4-3; len: 15; abundance: few; j_gene: TRBJ2-2; d_gene: NA; CDR3aa: CASSQVQVARGELFF; CDR3nt: TGCGCCAGCAGCCAAGTACAAGTAGCGCGCGGGGAGCTGTTTTTT
v_gene: TRBV2; len: 16; abundance: NA; j_gene: TRBJ2-2; d_gene: TRBD1; CDR3aa: CASRRGTDPNTGELFF; CDR3nt: TGTGCCAGCAGGAGGGGGACAGACCCGAACACCGGGGAGCTGTTTTTT
v_gene: TRBV20-1; len: 16; abundance: few; j_gene: TRBJ2-5; d_gene: TRBD2; CDR3aa: CSARDISGGVQETQYF; CDR3nt: TGCAGTGCTAGAGATATTAGCGGGGGGGTCCAAGAGACCCAGTACTTC
v_gene: TRBV29-1; len: 14; abundance: many; j_gene: TRBJ2-1; d_gene: TRBD1; CDR3aa: CSVSDRGPYNEQFF; CDR3nt: TGCAGCGTCTCGGACAGGGGACCCTACAATGAGCAGTTCTTC
v_gene: TRBV12-3/TRBV12-4; len: 15; abundance: few; j_gene: TRBJ1-3; d_gene: NA; CDR3aa: CASSFVRVAGNTIYF; CDR3nt: TGTGCCAGCAGTTTCGTCAGGGTCGCTGGAAACACCATATATTTT
v_gene: TRBV7-9; len: 17; abundance: NA; j_gene: TRBJ1-2; d_gene: TRBD1; CDR3aa: CASSPTTGGNTYYGYTF; CDR3nt: TGTGCCAGCAGCCCCACGACAGGGGGGAATACGTACTATGGCTACACCTTC
v_gene: TRBV6-5; len: 16; abundance: many; j_gene: TRBJ2-5; d_gene: TRBD1; CDR3aa: CASSYSAQGAQETQYF; CDR3nt: TGTGCCAGCAGTTACTCTGCCCAGGGGGCTCAAGAGACCCAGTACTTC
v_gene: TRBV7-8; len: 15; abundance: many; j_gene: TRBJ2-1; d_gene: TRBD2; CDR3aa: CASTTPGLGYNEQFF; CDR3nt: TGTGCCAGCACCACGCCGGGACTAGGTTACAATGAGCAGTTCTTC
v_gene: TRBV7-9; len: 14; abundance: NA; j_gene: TRBJ2-3; d_gene: TRBD2; CDR3aa: CATRSGRLVDTQYF; CDR3nt: TGTGCCACCAGAAGCGGGAGACTGGTAGATACGCAGTATTTT
v_gene: TRBV6-6; len: 13; abundance: few; j_gene: TRBJ2-3; d_gene: NA; CDR3aa: CASSYSIEDTQYF; CDR3nt: TGTGCCAGCAGTTACTCGATAGAAGATACGCAGTATTTT
v_gene: TRBV14; len: 17; abundance: NA; j_gene: TRBJ2-5; d_gene: NA; CDR3aa: CASSQRRLARSQETQYF; CDR3nt: TGTGCCAGCAGCCAAAGGCGGTTAGCGCGATCCCAAGAGACCCAGTACTTC
v_gene: TRBV28; len: 12; abundance: NA; j_gene: TRBJ2-7; d_gene: NA; CDR3aa: CASSRWGYEQYF; CDR3nt: TGTGCCAGCAGCCGGTGGGGGTACGAGCAGTACTTC
v_gene: TRBV15; len: 14; abundance: NA; j_gene: TRBJ2-3; d_gene: TRBD1; CDR3aa: CATSRDRGPDTQYF; CDR3nt: TGTGCCACCAGCAGAGACAGGGGGCCAGATACGCAGTATTTT
v_gene: TRBV10-3; len: 15; abundance: NA; j_gene: TRBJ2-1; d_gene: TRBD2; CDR3aa: CAISESGSGSNEQFF; CDR3nt: TGTGCCATCAGTGAGTCGGGAAGCGGGAGTAATGAGCAGTTCTTC
v_gene: TRBV20-1; len: 14; abundance: few; j_gene: TRBJ2-3; d_gene: TRBD2; CDR3aa: CSARMGGSGDTQYF; CDR3nt: TGCAGTGCTAGAATGGGCGGGAGCGGGGATACGCAGTATTTT
v_gene: TRBV6-1; len: 17; abundance: few; j_gene: TRBJ2-2; d_gene: TRBD1; CDR3aa: CASRRTGATTAGGELFF; CDR3nt: TGTGCCAGCAGACGGACAGGGGCCACGACCGCGGGCGGGGAGCTGTTTTTT
v_gene: TRBV6-2/TRBV6-3; len: 16; abundance: NA; j_gene: TRBJ2-1; d_gene: TRBD2; CDR3aa: CASSYGLRAGYNEQFF; CDR3nt: TGTGCCAGCAGTTACGGTCTAAGAGCGGGGTACAATGAGCAGTTCTTC
v_gene: TRBV10-3; len: 15; abundance: many; j_gene: TRBJ2-7; d_gene: TRBD1; CDR3aa: CAISEGTGGFYEQYF; CDR3nt: TGTGCCATCAGTGAGGGGACAGGGGGCTTCTACGAGCAGTACTTC
v_gene: TRBV29-1; len: 11; abundance: few; j_gene: TRBJ2-7; d_gene: NA; CDR3aa: CSGTKDYEQYF; CDR3nt: TGCAGCGGGACCAAGGACTACGAGCAGTACTTC
v_gene: TRBV21-1; len: 15; abundance: NA; j_gene: TRBJ2-2; d_gene: NA; CDR3aa: CASGWEGENTGELFF; CDR3nt: TGTGCCAGCGGATGGGAGGGAGAGAACACCGGGGAGCTGTTTTTT
v_gene: TRBV19; len: 12; abundance: few; j_gene: TRBJ1-1; d_gene: NA; CDR3aa: CASRIGTAEAFF; CDR3nt: TGTGCCAGTAGGATCGGGACCGCGGAAGCTTTCTTT
v_gene: TRBV6-5; len: 15; abundance: NA; j_gene: TRBJ2-7; d_gene: NA; CDR3aa: CASSYGQPRSYEQYF; CDR3nt: TGTGCCAGCAGTTACGGGCAGCCGCGCTCCTACGAGCAGTACTTC
v_gene: TRBV4-1; len: 14; abundance: few; j_gene: TRBJ1-5; d_gene: NA; CDR3aa: CASSQDLGFEPQHF; CDR3nt: TGCGCCAGCAGCCAAGATTTGGGATTTGAGCCCCAGCATTTT
v_gene: TRBV12-3/TRBV12-4; len: 13; abundance: NA; j_gene: TRBJ1-3; d_gene: NA; CDR3aa: CASSRTVRNTIYF; CDR3nt: TGTGCCAGCAGCCGAACTGTTCGAAACACCATATATTTT
v_gene: TRBV10-3; len: 15; abundance: few; j_gene: TRBJ2-3; d_gene: TRBD2; CDR3aa: CAAGGLAGVVDTQYF; CDR3nt: TGTGCCGCAGGGGGACTAGCGGGAGTAGTAGATACGCAGTATTTT
v_gene: TRBV5-1; len: 14; abundance: many; j_gene: TRBJ2-2; d_gene: NA; CDR3aa: CASSLADPTGELFF; CDR3nt: TGCGCCAGCAGCTTGGCCGACCCCACCGGGGAGCTGTTTTTT
v_gene: TRBV18; len: 16; abundance: NA; j_gene: TRBJ1-5; d_gene: TRBD1; CDR3aa: CASSSGTGGGNQPQHF; CDR3nt: TGTGCCAGCTCTTCCGGGACAGGGGGCGGCAATCAGCCCCAGCATTTT
v_gene: TRBV12-3/TRBV12-4; len: 16; abundance: few; j_gene: TRBJ2-2; d_gene: TRBD1; CDR3aa: CASRQTGTGNTGELFF; CDR3nt: TGTGCCAGCAGGCAAACCGGGACAGGGAACACCGGGGAGCTGTTTTTT
v_gene: TRBV7-2; len: 15; abundance: NA; j_gene: TRBJ2-1; d_gene: NA; CDR3aa: CASSLGAGYYNEQFF; CDR3nt: TGTGCCAGCAGCTTAGGGGCGGGGTACTACAATGAGCAGTTCTTC
v_gene: TRBV20-1; len: 12; abundance: NA; j_gene: TRBJ1-2; d_gene: NA; CDR3aa: CSATGTRYGYTF; CDR3nt: TGCAGTGCGACCGGGACGCGGTATGGCTACACCTTC
v_gene: TRBV28; len: 15; abundance: few; j_gene: TRBJ2-7; d_gene: TRBD1; CDR3aa: CASSSPGTGTREQYF; CDR3nt: TGTGCCAGCAGTTCGCCCGGGACAGGGACGCGGGAGCAGTACTTC
v_gene: TRBV6-1; len: 14; abundance: many; j_gene: TRBJ2-3; d_gene: NA; CDR3aa: CASSEAGSTDTQYF; CDR3nt: TGTGCCAGCAGTGAAGCGGGCAGCACAGATACGCAGTATTTT
v_gene: TRBV4-2; len: 15; abundance: many; j_gene: TRBJ2-5; d_gene: NA; CDR3aa: CASSQEGSKRETQYF; CDR3nt: TGTGCCAGCAGCCAAGAAGGGTCGAAGCGCGAGACCCAGTACTTC
v_gene: TRBV12-3/TRBV12-4; len: 13; abundance: many; j_gene: TRBJ1-6; d_gene: NA; CDR3aa: CASSLRGNSPLHF; CDR3nt: TGTGCCAGCAGTTTAAGAGGGAATTCACCCCTCCACTTT
v_gene: TRBV28; len: 16; abundance: NA; j_gene: TRBJ2-5; d_gene: NA; CDR3aa: CASRGVEVLDRETQYF; CDR3nt: TGTGCCAGCAGAGGAGTGGAGGTCCTCGATCGAGAGACCCAGTACTTC
v_gene: TRBV20-1; len: 17; abundance: NA; j_gene: TRBJ1-6; d_gene: TRBD1; CDR3aa: CSASGTGGYQPRSPLHF; CDR3nt: TGCAGTGCTTCCGGGACAGGGGGCTACCAACCTCGGTCACCCCTCCACTTT
v_gene: TRBV9; len: 14; abundance: NA; j_gene: TRBJ1-1; d_gene: TRBD1; CDR3aa: CASSVGTGHTEAFF; CDR3nt: TGTGCCAGCAGCGTCGGGACAGGGCACACTGAAGCTTTCTTT
v_gene: TRBV5-1; len: 15; abundance: NA; j_gene: TRBJ1-1; d_gene: NA; CDR3aa: CASGSQGSLNTEAFF; CDR3nt: TGCGCCAGCGGTTCTCAGGGGTCCTTAAACACTGAAGCTTTCTTT
v_gene: TRBV12-3/TRBV12-4; len: 15; abundance: NA; j_gene: TRBJ2-2; d_gene: TRBD2; CDR3aa: CASSWSGSNTGELFF; CDR3nt: TGTGCCAGCAGTTGGAGCGGGAGTAACACCGGGGAGCTGTTTTTT
v_gene: TRBV11-2; len: 14; abundance: few; j_gene: TRBJ2-3; d_gene: NA; CDR3aa: CASSLNVRADTQYF; CDR3nt: TGTGCCAGCAGCTTAAATGTACGAGCAGATACGCAGTATTTT